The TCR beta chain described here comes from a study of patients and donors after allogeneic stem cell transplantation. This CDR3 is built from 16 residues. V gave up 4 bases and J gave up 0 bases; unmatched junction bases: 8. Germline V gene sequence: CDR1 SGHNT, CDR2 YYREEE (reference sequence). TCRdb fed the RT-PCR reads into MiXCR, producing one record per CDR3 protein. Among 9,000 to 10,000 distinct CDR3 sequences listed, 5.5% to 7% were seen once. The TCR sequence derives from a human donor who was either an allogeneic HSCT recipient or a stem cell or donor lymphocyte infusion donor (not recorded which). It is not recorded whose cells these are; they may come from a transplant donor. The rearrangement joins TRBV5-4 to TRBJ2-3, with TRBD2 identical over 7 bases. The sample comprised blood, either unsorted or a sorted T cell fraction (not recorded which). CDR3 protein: CASSIHLAASTDTQYF. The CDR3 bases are TGTGCCAGCAGCATCCATCTAGCGGCCAGCACAGATACGCAGTATTTT.